This TCR beta chain is drawn from a study of regulatory T cells in long-lasting Graves disease. The CDR3 consists of 14 residues. The trim removed 0 bases at V and 6 bases at J, leaving 4 bases unmatched. Germline-derived CDR1 and CDR2 are SGHRS and YFSETQ. Time point noted: persistent/refractory GD, antithyroid drugs over 5 years with positive TRAb. Following extraction of RNA from PBMCs, that RNA was used to make the TCR library. Patients of an endocrinology department in Xi'an, China, were included. Around 10 milliliters of peripheral blood were drawn into EDTA tubes. In its sample, this clonotype was seen many times. Its matching antigen is unknown. Combining iRepertoire HTBI primers with Arm-PCR of CDR3 regions, the authors built TCR beta libraries. TCRdb reprocessed the multiplex PCR reads via MiXCR and lists one record per CDR3 protein. The sample lists some 420,000 distinct CDR3 sequences; about 20% were seen once.

Whole-study findings and limits: Persistent disease preferred TRBV28, TRBJ1-2 and TRBJ2-5; new disease, TRBV20-1 and TRBJ2-1. Tissue studied was limited to peripheral blood, excluding thyroid tissue.

The TCR originated in a female donor with Graves disease. Sequenced here: peripheral blood mononuclear cells (PBMCs), sampled when the disease was refractory, from a patient treated with antithyroid drugs. The V gene is TRBV5-1, the J gene TRBJ2-7; 9 positions agree with TRBD1. CDR3 sequence (DNA): TGCGCCAGCAGCTTGGACGGGACAGGGTTCGAGCAGTACTTC. It codes for CASSLDGTGFEQYF.